The table lists the clone carrying this T cell receptor beta chain with a few counts. TCRdb re-called the RACE reads through MiXCR, storing one row per CDR3 protein. The top ten clones hold 1.7% of a sample with under 200,000 distinct CDR3 sequences, around 13% of them seen once. The entry originates in a study of human T cells and chemical hapten exposure. About the research overall: Patch tests containing 0.01% DPC, applied to the upper back, were read at 6 days.

The germline gives CDR1 PRHDT, CDR2 FYEKMQ (reference sequence). The CDR3 is made up of 16 amino acids. V shed 5 bases and J 1 base; nucleotides not matched to a gene: 9. The sample's time point: patch test 1, 2 weeks after DPC sensitization. Treatment of the sample: therapeutic diphenylcyclopropenone sensitization with weekly scalp DPC. The input for sequencing was whole blood, taken in connection with sensitization to the hapten diphenylcyclopropenone (DPC). The receptor comes from a woman in her 30s with alopecia areata. Some clones in this sample may be carry-over from other donors' samples. The gene calls are TRBV13 and TRBJ2-3, with TRBD1 matching over 7 bases. The DNA of the CDR3 is TGTGCCAGCAGCCCTAGGGGGCCGGGACGCACAGATACGCAGTATTTT. Its protein is CASSPRGPGRTDTQYF.